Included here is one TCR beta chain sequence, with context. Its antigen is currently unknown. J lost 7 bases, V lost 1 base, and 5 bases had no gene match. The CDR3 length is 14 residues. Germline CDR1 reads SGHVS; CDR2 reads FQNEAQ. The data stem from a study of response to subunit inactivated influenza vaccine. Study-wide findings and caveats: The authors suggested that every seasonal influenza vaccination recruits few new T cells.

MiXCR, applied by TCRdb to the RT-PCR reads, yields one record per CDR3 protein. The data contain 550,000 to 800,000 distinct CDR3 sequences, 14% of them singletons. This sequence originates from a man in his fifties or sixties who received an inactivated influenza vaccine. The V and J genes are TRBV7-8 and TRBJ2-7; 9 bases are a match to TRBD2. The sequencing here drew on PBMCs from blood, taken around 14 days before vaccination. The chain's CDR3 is CASSLGTSAREQYF. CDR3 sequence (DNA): TGTGCCAGCAGCTTAGGGACTAGCGCTCGGGAGCAGTACTTC.